The entry below gives a single T cell receptor beta chain sequence along with its context. What antigen it recognizes has not been identified. There are no base qualities to consult, and no much larger clone falls within one base. The same CDR3 also results from other DNA sequences found in this sample. The CDR3 goes from the cysteine to the phenylalanine over 13 residues. The read is trimmed to its CDR3 DNA, 39 bases read in frame from base 1. V is shortened by 4 bases, J by 1 base, and the region joining them spans 8 bases. The germline V gene encodes CDR1 SGHRS and CDR2 YFSETQ. The record originates from a study of blood T cell repertoires in COVID-19 (dated by TCRdb to the early 2020s). As for the study more broadly: The collaborator samples originated in the United States, Italy and Spain and spanned the acute and convalescent phases of COVID-19. Sample metadata almost always included a de-identified subject ID, COVID-19 status, age in years and sex. Where HLA class I and class II types were available, the types were taken from metadata supplied by the sample provider, not from assay-based typing. Samples were obtained from the ongoing ImmuneRACE study (first 160 participants) and from over 1,000 subjects provided by 6 global collaborators. The material from the prospective study consisted of cDNA or gDNA derived from T cells, B-cell-depleted T cells, or PBMCs. The repertoires were released in a freely available public database intended as a resource for research on the immune response to SARS-CoV-2. The dataset comprised deeply sampled blood TCRbeta repertoires from subjects exposed to, actively infected with, or recovered from COVID-19.

The full study reports these points: The amount of clinical and demographic metadata varied by source and participant and was provided uncurated.

Participants in the prospective study were aged roughly 18 to 100 years, lived in more than 20 United States geographic areas, and enrolled through a virtual design. To assign participants to cohorts, the prospective study relied on clinical history that participants themselves reported in a screening survey and a study questionnaire. ImmuneRACE Cohort 3 recovered participants were defined by two consecutive negative NP/OP PCR tests, healthcare professional clearance, or symptom resolution. In the prospective study, whole blood, serum and a nasopharyngeal or oropharyngeal swab were collected from each participant by mobile phlebotomists. Participants in the prospective study had the option to provide additional blood draws and questionnaires over a roughly 2-month period. Before DNA extraction, blood samples from the prospective study were shipped at room temperature or frozen. TCRbeta CDR3 regions were amplified from genomic DNA using the immunoSEQ Assay, a bias-controlled multiplex PCR. On the authors' methods: The number of nucleated cells in each sample was estimated by amplification of reference gene primers within the assay. To quantify the absolute abundance of each unique TCRbeta CDR3 rearrangement, sequence reads were collapsed and filtered. For each sample, productive Simpson clonality was calculated by taking the square root of Simpson's diversity index across productive rearrangements. TCRdb took this table from immuneACCESS and kept in-frame rearrangements with V and J called. Such tables lack part of the clones; where checked against another copy, unresolved V genes explain under half of the gap, and the rest is unexplained. That table supplies the V and J calls and clone size; D and trimming were determined from the DNA. For this sample the table gives 150,000 to 200,000 clones, of which roughly 83% were detected only once. The top ten clonotypes cover over 10% of the sample.

The chain employs TRBV5-1 and TRBJ1-2; there is no confident call for the D gene. The TCR originated in a woman aged 60-70 years who had recovered from COVID-19. The specimen was PBMCs or T cells enriched from blood (not recorded which). At the DNA level, the sequence is TGCGCCAGCAGCCTTAACAGTAACTATGGCTACACCTTC. It specifies CASSLNSNYGYTF.